Listed below are T cell receptor beta chains from one sample, sequenced in a study of Ad26.COV2.S vaccination and SARS-CoV-2 variants. Generated by immunoSEQ multiplex PCR, the TCRdb table keeps only in-frame clones and is missing some. In the table there are about 94,000 clones, more than 70% of which are singletons. The sample here was peripheral blood, taken after recovery from COVID-19. The receptors stem from a human donor who had recovered from COVID-19. Each CDR3 is given with its conserved first and last residue. The D gene is left open where the match is weak. Not all rows give a size; the values are once, few, many and, for expanded clones, a class.

cdr3_length: 15; v_call: TRBV5-1; j_call: TRBJ2-7; d_call: TRBD1; clone_size: -; cdr3_aa: CASSRTTGGGYEQYF; cdr3_nt: TGCGCCAGCAGCCGGACGACAGGGGGAGGCTACGAGCAGTACTTC
cdr3_length: 13; v_call: TRBV4-2; j_call: TRBJ2-7; d_call: -; clone_size: -; cdr3_aa: CASSPHLGSEQYF; cdr3_nt: TGTGCCAGCAGCCCCCACCTCGGATCCGAGCAGTACTTC
cdr3_length: 16; v_call: TRBV7-9; j_call: TRBJ2-2; d_call: -; clone_size: -; cdr3_aa: CASSLAGQSYTGELFF; cdr3_nt: TGTGCCAGCAGCTTAGCGGGGCAGTCATACACCGGGGAGCTGTTTTTT
cdr3_length: 14; v_call: TRBV4-3; j_call: TRBJ1-2; d_call: -; clone_size: -; cdr3_aa: CASSQGLSNYGYTF; cdr3_nt: TGCGCCAGCAGCCAAGGGTTATCTAACTATGGCTACACCTTC
cdr3_length: 18; v_call: TRBV28; j_call: TRBJ2-6; d_call: -; clone_size: -; cdr3_aa: CASSLYRLREPGANVLTF; cdr3_nt: TGTGCCAGCAGTTTATACCGGCTGCGGGAACCTGGGGCCAACGTCCTGACTTTC
cdr3_length: 15; v_call: TRBV6-2/TRBV6-3; j_call: TRBJ1-2; d_call: -; clone_size: -; cdr3_aa: CASSYSSTGYYGYTF; cdr3_nt: TGTGCCAGCAGTTATTCCAGCACAGGGTACTATGGCTACACCTTC
cdr3_length: 11; v_call: TRBV20-1; j_call: TRBJ2-2; d_call: -; clone_size: -; cdr3_aa: CSASQYGELFF; cdr3_nt: TGCAGTGCTTCTCAGTACGGGGAGCTGTTTTTT
cdr3_length: 14; v_call: TRBV5-4; j_call: TRBJ2-7; d_call: -; clone_size: many; cdr3_aa: CASSLDGLSYEQYF; cdr3_nt: TGTGCCAGCAGCTTAGACGGTCTCTCCTACGAGCAGTACTTC
cdr3_length: 14; v_call: TRBV5-6; j_call: TRBJ1-2; d_call: -; clone_size: -; cdr3_aa: CASSGPGRRYGYTF; cdr3_nt: TGTGCCAGCAGCGGACCGGGACGGAGGTATGGCTACACCTTC
cdr3_length: 12; v_call: TRBV2; j_call: TRBJ1-6; d_call: -; clone_size: -; cdr3_aa: CASSEALSPLHF; cdr3_nt: TGTGCCAGCAGTGAAGCTTTGTCACCCCTCCACTTT
cdr3_length: 13; v_call: TRBV7-3; j_call: TRBJ1-2; d_call: -; clone_size: -; cdr3_aa: CASSRGRFYGYTF; cdr3_nt: TGTGCCAGCAGCCGAGGACGGTTCTATGGCTACACCTTC
cdr3_length: 17; v_call: TRBV11-2; j_call: TRBJ2-1; d_call: -; clone_size: -; cdr3_aa: CASSPTNKRSGYNEQFF; cdr3_nt: TGTGCCAGCAGCCCAACCAACAAGCGGAGTGGATACAATGAGCAGTTCTTC
cdr3_length: 15; v_call: TRBV5-1; j_call: TRBJ1-2; d_call: TRBD1; clone_size: -; cdr3_aa: CASSPGQGANYGYTF; cdr3_nt: TGCGCCAGCAGCCCTGGACAGGGAGCTAACTATGGCTACACCTTC
cdr3_length: 11; v_call: TRBV20-1; j_call: TRBJ2-7; d_call: -; clone_size: -; cdr3_aa: CSASGAYEQYF; cdr3_nt: TGCAGTGCTAGTGGAGCATATGAGCAGTACTTC
cdr3_length: 15; v_call: TRBV13; j_call: TRBJ2-5; d_call: TRBD2; clone_size: -; cdr3_aa: CASSRGTSGKETQYF; cdr3_nt: TGTGCCAGCAGCCGAGGGACTAGCGGGAAAGAGACCCAGTACTTC
cdr3_length: 15; v_call: TRBV10-2; j_call: TRBJ2-5; d_call: TRBD2; clone_size: -; cdr3_aa: CASTPAFSGGETQYF; cdr3_nt: TGCGCCAGCACCCCTGCTTTTTCGGGAGGAGAGACCCAGTACTTC
cdr3_length: 16; v_call: TRBV5-1; j_call: TRBJ1-1; d_call: TRBD1; clone_size: -; cdr3_aa: CASSHRGGGADTEAFF; cdr3_nt: TGCGCCAGCAGCCATAGGGGAGGGGGCGCGGACACTGAAGCTTTCTTT
cdr3_length: 15; v_call: TRBV19; j_call: TRBJ2-3; d_call: TRBD2; clone_size: -; cdr3_aa: CASGTWTSGSDTQYF; cdr3_nt: TGTGCCAGTGGGACATGGACTAGCGGGAGTGATACGCAGTATTTT
cdr3_length: 14; v_call: TRBV14; j_call: TRBJ2-2; d_call: -; clone_size: -; cdr3_aa: CASSQRIGTGELFF; cdr3_nt: TGTGCCAGCAGCCAAAGGATCGGGACCGGGGAGCTGTTTTTT
cdr3_length: 14; v_call: TRBV18; j_call: TRBJ2-7; d_call: TRBD1; clone_size: few; cdr3_aa: CASSPGTGGYEQYF; cdr3_nt: TGTGCCAGCTCACCTGGGACAGGGGGCTACGAGCAGTACTTC
cdr3_length: 16; v_call: TRBV27; j_call: TRBJ2-3; d_call: TRBD2; clone_size: -; cdr3_aa: CASSSSSGRLTDTQYF; cdr3_nt: TGTGCCAGCAGTTCATCTAGCGGGAGGCTCACAGATACGCAGTATTTT
cdr3_length: 16; v_call: TRBV27; j_call: TRBJ1-6; d_call: TRBD1; clone_size: few; cdr3_aa: CASSSYRDRGLSPLHF; cdr3_nt: TGTGCCAGCAGTTCCTACCGGGACAGGGGTTTATCACCCCTCCACTTT
cdr3_length: 15; v_call: TRBV5-4; j_call: TRBJ2-5; d_call: -; clone_size: once; cdr3_aa: CASSFVLAPQETQYF; cdr3_nt: TGTGCCAGCAGCTTTGTCCTAGCGCCTCAAGAGACCCAGTACTTC
cdr3_length: 14; v_call: TRBV28; j_call: TRBJ2-7; d_call: TRBD2; clone_size: -; cdr3_aa: CASRPLAGSYEQYF; cdr3_nt: TGTGCCAGCAGGCCCTTAGCGGGGTCCTACGAGCAGTACTTC
cdr3_length: 15; v_call: TRBV7-7; j_call: TRBJ2-5; d_call: -; clone_size: -; cdr3_aa: CASSPGPGAQETQYF; cdr3_nt: TGTGCCAGCAGCCCCGGGCCGGGAGCCCAAGAGACCCAGTACTTC
cdr3_length: 16; v_call: TRBV18; j_call: TRBJ2-3; d_call: TRBD1; clone_size: -; cdr3_aa: CASSPTGGLNTDTQYF; cdr3_nt: TGTGCCAGCTCACCAACAGGGGGCTTGAACACAGATACGCAGTATTTT
cdr3_length: 18; v_call: TRBV5-1; j_call: TRBJ2-4; d_call: TRBD1; clone_size: -; cdr3_aa: CASSMRPQGAVAKNIQYF; cdr3_nt: TGCGCCAGCAGCATGAGACCACAGGGGGCTGTAGCCAAAAACATTCAGTACTTC
cdr3_length: 17; v_call: TRBV4-1; j_call: TRBJ2-1; d_call: TRBD2; clone_size: once; cdr3_aa: CASTPRSGEPTYNEQFF; cdr3_nt: TGCGCCAGCACACCCCGCAGCGGGGAGCCTACCTACAATGAGCAGTTCTTC
cdr3_length: 15; v_call: TRBV15; j_call: TRBJ1-5; d_call: -; clone_size: -; cdr3_aa: CATSRDLDTNQPQHF; cdr3_nt: TGTGCCACCAGCAGAGATTTGGACACCAATCAGCCCCAGCATTTT
cdr3_length: 13; v_call: TRBV5-6; j_call: TRBJ2-1; d_call: -; clone_size: once; cdr3_aa: CASSLVRGGEQFF; cdr3_nt: TGTGCCAGCAGCTTGGTACGGGGCGGTGAGCAGTTCTTC
cdr3_length: 15; v_call: TRBV3-1/TRBV3-2; j_call: TRBJ2-7; d_call: TRBD1; clone_size: -; cdr3_aa: CASSQPGTGSYEQYF; cdr3_nt: TGTGCCAGCAGCCAACCCGGGACAGGGTCCTACGAGCAGTACTTC
cdr3_length: 14; v_call: TRBV28; j_call: TRBJ1-2; d_call: TRBD1; clone_size: -; cdr3_aa: CASSGRGSNYGYTF; cdr3_nt: TGTGCCAGCAGTGGCAGGGGGTCTAACTATGGCTACACCTTC
cdr3_length: 13; v_call: TRBV11-2; j_call: TRBJ2-7; d_call: -; clone_size: -; cdr3_aa: CASSHGRTYEQYF; cdr3_nt: TGTGCCAGCAGCCATGGGCGAACCTACGAGCAGTACTTC
cdr3_length: 13; v_call: TRBV5-1; j_call: TRBJ2-5; d_call: -; clone_size: -; cdr3_aa: CASGSRDGETQYF; cdr3_nt: TGCGCCAGTGGGTCGCGGGATGGAGAGACCCAGTACTTC
cdr3_length: 14; v_call: TRBV7-2; j_call: TRBJ2-1; d_call: -; clone_size: -; cdr3_aa: CASREHYTYNEQFF; cdr3_nt: TGTGCCAGCAGGGAGCATTATACGTACAATGAGCAGTTCTTC
cdr3_length: 15; v_call: TRBV15; j_call: TRBJ2-4; d_call: -; clone_size: -; cdr3_aa: CATSRGEVAKNIQYF; cdr3_nt: TGTGCCACCAGCAGGGGTGAGGTGGCCAAAAACATTCAGTACTTC
cdr3_length: 12; v_call: TRBV2; j_call: TRBJ2-1; d_call: -; clone_size: once; cdr3_aa: CASSEQPNEQFF; cdr3_nt: TGTGCCAGCAGTGAACAGCCCAATGAGCAGTTCTTC
cdr3_length: 12; v_call: TRBV2; j_call: TRBJ2-5; d_call: TRBD2; clone_size: -; cdr3_aa: CASRPTSGSSNF; cdr3_nt: TGTGCCAGCAGACCGACTAGCGGGAGTTCCAACTTC
cdr3_length: 21; v_call: TRBV6-2/TRBV6-3; j_call: TRBJ2-1; d_call: -; clone_size: -; cdr3_aa: CASSYVRGRSSGPSSGNEQFF; cdr3_nt: TGTGCCAGCAGTTACGTTAGGGGGCGATCTAGCGGGCCATCCTCGGGCAATGAGCAGTTCTTC